Below, 30 T cell receptor beta chains from the same sample are listed, as sequenced in a study of shared clonotypes between healthy human individuals. Here immunoSEQ multiplex PCR was the method, and the copy in TCRdb shows in-frame clones only, minus some. The sample contains 800,000 to 950,000 clones, 95% to 97% of which appear only once. CD8 cells classed as naive were CD45RO-negative and positively selected for CCR7, excluding terminally differentiated effector memory CD45RA+ cells. Specimen: naive CD8+ T cells sorted from blood. These receptors were taken from a man younger than 40 in good health.

The chain links TRBV7-9 to TRBJ2-1; possible D gene TRBD1, 5 bases. This CDR3 spans 14 amino acids. Trimming removed 5 bases from V and 3 bases from J, with 11 bases in between. Per the germline V gene, CDR1 is SEHNR and CDR2 is FQNEAQ (reference sequence). CDR3 nucleotide sequence: TGTGCCAGCAGCGGCACAGACAGCTACAATGAGCAGTTCTTC. Translating gives CASSGTDSYNEQFF.

This clone was seen just once. V is TRBV29-1 and J is TRBJ2-7; 7 bases are a match to TRBD2. This CDR3 is 12 amino acids long. Germline V gives CDR1 SQVTM, CDR2 ANQGSEA. V lost 4 bases to trimming and J lost 5 bases; unmatched junction nucleotides: 5. CDR3 DNA sequence: TGCAGCGTTGGACTAGCCGTAAACGAGCAGTACTTC. Its translation: CSVGLAVNEQYF.

The chain combines TRBV27 with TRBJ2-7, with D possibly TRBD2 on 6 matching bases. The J call is doubtful: the DNA matches TRBJ2-5 better. The CDR3 is made up of 14 amino acids. From germline, CDR1 is MNHEY and CDR2 SMNVEV (reference sequence). The CDR3 DNA is TGTGCCAGCAGTTTGCTGGGACTTGGAGAGACCCAGTACTTC. Translation gives CASSLLGLGETQYF.

V usage is TRBV9 and J usage is TRBJ2-1; 7 bases line up with TRBD2. The CDR3 consists of 19 residues. The ends lost 1 base at V and 0 bases at J; junction bases unmatched: 13. Germline V gene lookup returns CDR1 SGDLS and CDR2 YYNGEE. The CDR3 DNA reads TGTGCCAGCAGCGTACATCCTAGCGGAATGCTAAGCTCCTACAATGAGCAGTTCTTC. This gives the protein CASSVHPSGMLSSYNEQFF.

In nucleotides, the CDR3 is TGCGCCAGCAGGGGAGTAGGGGGCTACGAGCAGTACTTC. Translation gives CASRGVGGYEQYF. The chain uses TRBV10-2 and TRBJ2-7, with D possibly matching TRBD1 (6 bases). V shed 6 bases and J shed 3 bases, with 12 bases lying between them. Per the germline V gene, CDR1 is WSHSY and CDR2 is SAAADI. This CDR3 spans 13 amino acids.

The V call is TRBV6-6, the J call TRBJ2-7; possible D gene TRBD1, 6 bases. Trimming took off 2 bases at V and 5 bases at J, with 16 bases between the two ends. The CDR3 runs 15 residues. In germline, CDR1 is MNHNY, CDR2 SVGAGI (reference sequence). CDR3 coding DNA: TGTGCCAGCAGTTACGTACAGGGAGTCAGACACGAGCAGTACTTC. It codes for CASSYVQGVRHEQYF.

On this clone: The same CDR3 can be traced to other DNA sequences in this sample. The chain links TRBV27 to TRBJ2-7; D is ambiguous. Trimming pared 3 bases from V and 0 bases from J, leaving 6 bases between. Germline assignment: CDR1 MNHEY and CDR2 SMNVEV (reference sequence). CDR3 length equals 13 residues. CDR3 in amino acids: CASSFGVSYEQYF. DNA for the CDR3: TGTGCCAGCAGTTTTGGAGTCTCCTACGAGCAGTACTTC.

The gene calls are TRBV11-2 and TRBJ1-2, with D possibly being TRBD1 (6 bases). V lost 1 base, J lost 8 bases, and 11 bases lay in between. This CDR3 is built from 13 residues. Germline-derived CDR1 and CDR2 are SGHAT and FQNNGV. The CDR3 nucleotides read TGTGCCAGCAGCTTAGGGACAGCGAGGGGCTACACCTTC. Translation gives CASSLGTARGYTF.

This clone has just one count. This sequence joins TRBV11-2 and TRBJ2-7; 10 bases align to TRBD2. After removal of 4 bases from V and 4 bases from J, the junction contained 4 bases not matched to a gene. The CDR3 extends over 14 amino acids. Germline CDR1 is SGHAT and CDR2 is FQNNGV. The CDR3 sequence is CASSSSGRGYEQYF. The CDR3 nucleotides are TGTGCCAGCAGCTCTAGCGGGAGAGGGTACGAGCAGTACTTC.

The rearrangement links TRBV29-1 to TRBJ2-2, with no clear D. The CDR3 runs 13 residues. Trimming took 8 bases from V and 2 from J, leaving 12 bases between them. Germline V gives CDR1 SQVTM, CDR2 ANQGSEA. The CDR3 protein is CSYEAENTGELFF. In DNA, the CDR3 is TGCAGCTATGAGGCGGAAAACACCGGGGAGCTGTTTTTT.

This clone has a single count. Other nucleotide sequences from this sample produce the same CDR3. V is TRBV9 and J is TRBJ2-1; TRBD2 agrees at 8 bases. Trimming took 4 bases from V and 10 from J; bases not matched to a gene: 4. The CDR3 sequence is 12 residues long. Germline values: CDR1 SGDLS, CDR2 YYNGEE. This chain's CDR3 is CASSYSGNEQFF. The CDR3 region has the DNA TGTGCCAGCAGCTATAGCGGGAACGAGCAGTTCTTC.

The chain carries TRBV29-1 and TRBJ2-7; 10 positions agree with TRBD2. The V and J ends lost 5 bases and 4 bases, in that order; junction bases with no gene match: 8. This CDR3 comprises 14 residues. CDR1 and CDR2 from the germline V gene are SQVTM and ANQGSEA. Here the CDR3 reads CSVFGLADDYEQYF. Written as DNA, the CDR3 is TGCAGCGTTTTCGGACTAGCGGACGATTACGAGCAGTACTTC.

This chain uses TRBV13 with TRBJ2-5; no clear D gene. The ends were cut back, 6 bases at V and 2 bases at J, with 10 bases in the middle. The CDR3 runs to 13 residues. Germline-derived CDR1 and CDR2 are PRHDT and FYEKMQ (reference sequence). Written as DNA, the CDR3 is TGTGCCAGCAGTCATGAGACTCAAGAGACCCAGTACTTC. Translating gives CASSHETQETQYF.

For the CDR3, the DNA is TGTGCCAGCAGTGAAGCGGGACAGAATAACTATGGCTACACCTTC. Protein sequence: CASSEAGQNNYGYTF. This chain uses TRBV6-1 with TRBJ1-2; 7 nucleotides align to TRBD1. Germline V CDR1 and CDR2: MNHNS, SASEGT. V lost 0 bases to trimming and J lost 1 base; unmatched junction nucleotides: 2. The CDR3 has 15 residues.

V is TRBV9 and J is TRBJ1-1, with 9 bases aligning to TRBD1. The V and J ends lost 5 bases and 1 base, in that order; junction bases with no gene match: 15. The germline CDR1 and CDR2 sequences are SGDLS and YYNGEE. This CDR3 spans 18 amino acids. This chain's CDR3 is CASRAPRDRGEENTEAFF. The DNA of the CDR3 is TGTGCCAGCAGAGCCCCCCGCGACAGGGGGGAAGAGAACACTGAAGCTTTCTTT.

V is TRBV4-1 and J is TRBJ2-7; D is possibly TRBD1 or TRBD2 (5 bases each). V was cut by 3 bases and J by 3 bases, with 18 bases left in between. CDR1 and CDR2 from the germline V gene are MGHRA and YSYEKL. The CDR3 is made up of 16 amino acids. CDR3 bases: TGCGCCAGCAGCCATCTATTGGGGGATTTGATCTACGAGCAGTACTTC. Encoded protein: CASSHLLGDLIYEQYF.

This clone appeared once. Additional DNA sequences in this sample encode the identical CDR3. V usage is TRBV18 and J usage is TRBJ2-3, with unresolved D. The CDR3 totals 11 residues. CDR1 and CDR2 from the germline V gene are KGHSH and LQKENI. Trimming left V 3 bases short and J 3 bases short, with 1 base between. DNA of the CDR3: TGTGCCAGCTCACCTACAGATACGCAGTATTTT. Translation: CASSPTDTQYF.

The V call is TRBV27, the J call TRBJ1-5, with D unclear. In germline, CDR1 is MNHEY, CDR2 SMNVEV (reference sequence). This CDR3 is 15 amino acids long. Trimming shortened V by 9 bases and J by 1 base, and 16 bases separated the two germline ends. As DNA, the CDR3 is TGTGCCAGTATGGCCTCTACCCTAAGCAATCAGCCCCAGCATTTT. It yields the protein CASMASTLSNQPQHF.

The chain carries TRBV6-5 and TRBJ2-2; D not resolved. Trimming took off 0 bases at V and 7 bases at J, with 9 bases between the two ends. The CDR3 has 14 amino acids. CDR1 and CDR2 from the germline V gene are MNHEY and SVGAGI. The CDR3 DNA reads TGTGCCAGCAGTTACTCCGAGTACGACGGGGAGCTGTTTTTT. Protein: CASSYSEYDGELFF.

The CDR3 protein is CASSYTSANTGELFF. The CDR3 nucleotides are TGTGCCAGCAGTTATACTAGCGCTAACACCGGGGAGCTGTTTTTT. The V gene is TRBV6-5, the J gene TRBJ2-2, with TRBD2 identical over 7 bases. J lost 2 bases, V lost 3 bases, and 3 bases had no gene match. Germline CDR1 MNHEY, CDR2 SVGAGI. The CDR3 runs 15 residues.

The chain is built from TRBV14 and TRBJ2-3, with a tentative D call TRBD2 (5 bases). This CDR3 is built from 13 residues. Germline V gives CDR1 SGHDN, CDR2 FVKESK. V was shortened by 0 bases and J by 6 bases, with 7 bases between the two germline ends. CDR3: CASSQEPGDTQYF. The CDR3 DNA follows: TGTGCCAGCAGCCAAGAACCGGGGGATACGCAGTATTTT.

J is TRBJ1-1 and V is TRBV29-1, with a weak D call TRBD1 (6 bases). The germline CDR1 and CDR2 sequences are SQVTM and ANQGSEA. This CDR3 comprises 15 residues. V lost 3 bases, J lost 1 base, and 15 bases lay in between. CDR3 loop: CSVDRQDLENTEAFF. DNA for the CDR3: TGCAGCGTTGACCGACAGGACCTCGAGAACACTGAAGCTTTCTTT.

This clone was detected only once. The gene calls are TRBV25-1 and TRBJ2-1; D is unclear. V shed 10 bases and J shed 5 bases, with 6 bases lying between them. Germline values: CDR1 MGHDK, CDR2 SYGVNS. This CDR3 spans 10 amino acids. The CDR3 nucleotides are TGTGCCACCCAGGACAATGAGCAGTTCTTC. Its protein product is CATQDNEQFF.

V usage is TRBV7-9 and J usage is TRBJ2-3; D might be TRBD1 or TRBD2, each matching 5 bases. The CDR3 contains 16 residues. CDR1 is SEHNR and CDR2 is FQNEAQ in the germline V gene (reference sequence). The V end was cut by 8 bases, the J end by 1 base, with 19 bases between. The CDR3 protein is CASYDTRVGGTDTQYF. The DNA of the CDR3 is TGTGCCAGCTATGATACCAGGGTCGGGGGCACAGATACGCAGTATTTT. Supplemented by reference TRBV7-9 and TRBJ2-3, the full variable domain reads DTGVSQNPRHKITKRGQNVTFRCDPISEHNRLYWYRQTLGQGPEFLTYFQNEAQLEKSRLLSDRFSAERPKGSFSTLEIQRTEQGDSAMYLCASYDTRVGGTDTQYFGPGTRLTVL.

This clone has just one count. The V and J genes are TRBV27 and TRBJ1-2, with D uncertain. V lost 6 bases and J lost 3, with 23 bases in between. There are 17 residues in the CDR3. CDR1 is MNHEY, CDR2 SMNVEV, per germline (reference sequence). Here the CDR3 DNA reads TGTGCCAGCAGGCGGCTAGGGTCTATCGGAACGGACTATGGCTACACCTTC. Translation gives CASRRLGSIGTDYGYTF.

The genes are TRBV2 and TRBJ2-7; TRBD1 agrees at 7 bases. Looked up from germline, CDR1 is SNHLY and CDR2 is FYNNEI. The CDR3 runs 14 residues. V lost 6 bases and J lost 2; bases outside the gene matches: 7. CDR3 nucleotides: TGTGCCAGCAGATATGACAGGGACACCTACGAGCAGTACTTC. It translates to CASRYDRDTYEQYF.

V gene TRBV2 combines with J gene TRBJ2-3; D perhaps matches TRBD2 (5 bases). The CDR3 has 14 amino acids. V was clipped by 3 bases and J by 5 bases, with 12 bases between them. CDR1 is SNHLY and CDR2 is FYNNEI in the germline V gene. The CDR3 DNA reads as TGTGCCAGCAGTGACAGACTACATGGAGATACGCAGTATTTT. Protein sequence: CASSDRLHGDTQYF.

The chain links TRBV15 to TRBJ2-3, with 7 nucleotides matching TRBD1. The CDR3 runs 15 residues. CDR1 is LNHNV and CDR2 is YYDKDF in the germline V gene (reference sequence). After removal of 1 base from V and 2 bases from J, the junction contained 3 bases not matched to a gene. The CDR3 DNA sequence: TGTGCCACCAGCAGAGGACAGGGAGTCACAGATACGCAGTATTTT. It codes for CATSRGQGVTDTQYF.

This clone appeared a single time. Within the sample, other DNA sequences also encode this same CDR3. V usage is TRBV27 and J usage is TRBJ1-3; perhaps TRBD1 as D (5 bases). CDR1 is MNHEY and CDR2 is SMNVEV in the germline V gene (reference sequence). This CDR3 is 14 amino acids long. V was trimmed by 2 bases and J by 0 bases, leaving 5 bases between them. This chain's CDR3 is CASSLTGSGNTIYF. CDR3 DNA sequence: TGTGCCAGCAGTTTAACAGGCTCTGGAAACACCATATATTTT.

Regarding this clone: This sequence may be a read error, since a much larger clone differs from it by one base. Other DNA sequences in the same sample also yield this CDR3. The CDR3 sequence: CASSFTDTQYF. The CDR3 DNA follows: TGTGCCAGCAGTTTCACGGATACGCAGTATTTT. This rearrangement joins TRBV28 to TRBJ2-3, with D hard to call. This CDR3 region has 11 residues. Germline CDR1 and CDR2: MDHEN and SYDVKM. The germline V and J ends were trimmed by 3 bases and 6 bases, with 4 bases remaining between them.